This TCR beta chain stems from a study of blood T cells in healthy people across ages. This clonotype was seen only a few times. An end of the junction does not agree with germline; a read error may underlie this. Germline V lookup: CDR1 SGHAT, CDR2 FQDESV (reference sequence). CDR3 length equals 12 residues. A J-beta primer mix and a sample-barcoded 5' primer were used in a second PCR of roughly 7 to 12 cycles. Via MiXCR, TCRdb re-called the 5' RACE reads, giving one row per CDR3 protein. The repertoire has approximately 780,000 distinct CDR3 sequences, roughly 24% of them found once; the top ten carry less than 3.5%. In addition, the sample was reused for a study of T cells of mothers and their children. This second study notes: A few healthy Caucasian mothers gave samples, and so did their six children. Per mother, over 8 million TCR beta CDR3 reads were obtained; per child, 2.5 million to 3.5 million.

This TCR was sampled from a boy under 18 in good health. The rearrangement uses TRBV11-1 and TRBJ2-7; D gene ambiguous. Material for sequencing was blood. The CDR3 nucleotides are TGTGCCAGCAGCGAGAGGTCCTACGGGCAGTACTTC. Its protein is CASSERSYGQYF. Full variable domain (rest looked up from reference TRBV11-1 and TRBJ2-7): EAEVAQSPRYKITEKSQAVAFWCDPISGHATLYWYRQILGQGPELLVQFQDESVVDDSQLPKDRFSAERLKGVDSTLKIQPAELGDSAMYLCASSERSYGQYFGPGTRLTVT.